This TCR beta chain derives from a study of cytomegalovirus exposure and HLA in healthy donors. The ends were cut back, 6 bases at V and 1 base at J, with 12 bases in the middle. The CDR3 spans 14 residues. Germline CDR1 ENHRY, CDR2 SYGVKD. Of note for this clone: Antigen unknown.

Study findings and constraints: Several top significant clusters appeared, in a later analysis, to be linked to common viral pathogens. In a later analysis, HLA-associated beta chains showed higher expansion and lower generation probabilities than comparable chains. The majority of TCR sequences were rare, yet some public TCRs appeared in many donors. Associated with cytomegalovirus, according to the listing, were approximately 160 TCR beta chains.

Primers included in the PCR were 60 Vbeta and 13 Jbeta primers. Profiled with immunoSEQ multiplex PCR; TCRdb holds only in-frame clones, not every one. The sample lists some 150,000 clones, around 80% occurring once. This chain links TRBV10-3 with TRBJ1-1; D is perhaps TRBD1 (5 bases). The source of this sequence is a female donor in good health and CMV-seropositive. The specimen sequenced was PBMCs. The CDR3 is CAIREKQGNTEAFF. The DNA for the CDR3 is TGTGCCATCAGGGAAAAGCAGGGGAACACTGAAGCTTTCTTT.